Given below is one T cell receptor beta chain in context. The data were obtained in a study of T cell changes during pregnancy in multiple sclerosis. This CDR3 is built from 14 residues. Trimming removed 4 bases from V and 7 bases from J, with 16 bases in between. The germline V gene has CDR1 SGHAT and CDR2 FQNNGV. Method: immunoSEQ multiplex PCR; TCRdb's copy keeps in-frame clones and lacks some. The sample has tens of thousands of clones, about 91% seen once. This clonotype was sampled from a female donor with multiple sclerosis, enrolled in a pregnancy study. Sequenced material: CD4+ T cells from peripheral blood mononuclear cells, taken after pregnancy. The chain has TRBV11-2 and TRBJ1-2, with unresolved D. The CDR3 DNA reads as TGTGCCAGCAGCTCCCCCCGTGAGGGAAGTGGCTACACCTTC. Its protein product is CASSSPREGSGYTF.